This T cell receptor (beta chain) came from a study of cytomegalovirus exposure and HLA in healthy donors. Findings and caveats of the study: A later analysis found TCR association rates differed by HLA locus, highest for DRB1 and lowest for HLA-C. Altogether, 150 or so TCR beta chains were recorded as cytomegalovirus-associated.

Notes on this clone: Its antigen is not identified.

With 60 Vbeta and 13 Jbeta primers, the PCR was carried out. Sequencing was performed with immunoSEQ multiplex PCR; in TCRdb, only in-frame clones are kept and a portion is missing. The data show about 110,000 clones, about 70% seen once. In germline, CDR1 is MNHEY, CDR2 SVGAGI. The CDR3 is made up of 16 amino acids. V shed 1 base and J shed 7 bases, with 16 bases lying between them. The chain links TRBV6-5 to TRBJ2-2, with TRBD1 as a possible D gene (5 bases). The TCR sequence derives from a young man in good health and CMV-seropositive. The source material was PBMCs. The chain's CDR3 is CASSYLPQGWGGELFF. The CDR3 nucleotides read TGTGCCAGCAGTTACTTGCCCCAGGGATGGGGCGGGGAGCTGTTTTTT.